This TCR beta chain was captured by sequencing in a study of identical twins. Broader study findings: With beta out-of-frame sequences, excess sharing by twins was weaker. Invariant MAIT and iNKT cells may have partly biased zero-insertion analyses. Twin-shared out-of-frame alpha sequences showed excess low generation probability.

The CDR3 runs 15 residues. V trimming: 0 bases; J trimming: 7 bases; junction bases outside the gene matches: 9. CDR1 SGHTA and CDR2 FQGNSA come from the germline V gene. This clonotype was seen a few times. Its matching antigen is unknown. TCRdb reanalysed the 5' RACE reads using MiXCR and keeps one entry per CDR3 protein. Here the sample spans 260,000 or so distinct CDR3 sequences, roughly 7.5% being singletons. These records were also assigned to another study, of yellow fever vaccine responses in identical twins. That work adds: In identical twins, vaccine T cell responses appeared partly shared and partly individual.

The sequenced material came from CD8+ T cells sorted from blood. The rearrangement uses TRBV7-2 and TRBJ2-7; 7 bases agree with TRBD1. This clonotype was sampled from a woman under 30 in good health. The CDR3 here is CASSLAGGGLREQYF. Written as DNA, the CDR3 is TGTGCCAGCAGCTTAGCAGGGGGCGGGCTACGGGAGCAGTACTTC. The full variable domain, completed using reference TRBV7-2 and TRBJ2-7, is GAGVSQSPSNKVTEKGKDVELRCDPISGHTALYWYRQSLGQGLEFLIYFQGNSAPDKSGLPSDRFSAERTGGSVSTLTIQRTQQEDSAVYLCASSLAGGGLREQYFGPGTRLTVT.